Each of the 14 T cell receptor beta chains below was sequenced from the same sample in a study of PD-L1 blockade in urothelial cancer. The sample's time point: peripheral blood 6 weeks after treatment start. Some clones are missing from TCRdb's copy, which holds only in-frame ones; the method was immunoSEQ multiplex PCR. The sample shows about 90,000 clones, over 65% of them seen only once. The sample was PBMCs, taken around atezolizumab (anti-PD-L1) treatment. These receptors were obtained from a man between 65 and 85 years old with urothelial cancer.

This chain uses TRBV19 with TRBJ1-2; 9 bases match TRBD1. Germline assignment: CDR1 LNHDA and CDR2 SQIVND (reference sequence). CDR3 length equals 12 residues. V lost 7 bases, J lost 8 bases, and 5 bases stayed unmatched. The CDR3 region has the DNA TGTGCCAGTACGCCCGGGACAGGGGGCTACACCTTC. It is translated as CASTPGTGGYTF. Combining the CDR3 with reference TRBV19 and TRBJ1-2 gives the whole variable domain DGGITQSPKYLFRKEGQNVTLSCEQNLNHDAMYWYRQDPGQGLRLIYYSQIVNDFQKGDIAEGYSVSREKKESFPLTVTSAQKNPTAFYLCASTPGTGGYTFGSGTRLTVV.

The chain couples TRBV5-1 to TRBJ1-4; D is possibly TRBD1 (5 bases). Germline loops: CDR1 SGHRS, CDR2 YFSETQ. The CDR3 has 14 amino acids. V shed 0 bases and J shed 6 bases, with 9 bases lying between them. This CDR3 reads CASSLGQGYEKLFF. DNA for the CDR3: TGCGCCAGCAGCTTGGGTCAGGGCTATGAAAAACTGTTTTTT.

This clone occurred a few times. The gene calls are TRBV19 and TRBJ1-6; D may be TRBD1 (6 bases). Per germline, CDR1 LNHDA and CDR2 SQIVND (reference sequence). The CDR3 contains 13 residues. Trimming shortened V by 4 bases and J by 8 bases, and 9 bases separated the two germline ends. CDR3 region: CASSTNRDSPLHF. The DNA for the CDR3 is TGTGCCAGTAGTACGAACAGGGATTCACCCCTCCACTTT.

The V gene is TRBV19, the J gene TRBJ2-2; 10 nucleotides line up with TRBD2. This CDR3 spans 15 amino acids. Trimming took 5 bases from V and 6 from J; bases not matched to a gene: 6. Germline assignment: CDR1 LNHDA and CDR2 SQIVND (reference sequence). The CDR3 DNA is TGTGCCAGTAGTTCGATAGCGGGAGGACCCGGGGAGCTGTTTTTT. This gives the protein CASSSIAGGPGELFF.

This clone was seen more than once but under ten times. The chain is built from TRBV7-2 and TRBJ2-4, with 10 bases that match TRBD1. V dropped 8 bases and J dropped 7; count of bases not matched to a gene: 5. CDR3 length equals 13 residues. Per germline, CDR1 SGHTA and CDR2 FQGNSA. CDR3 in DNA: TGTGCCAGCCTCGACAGGGGGCAGAACATTCAGTACTTC. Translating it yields CASLDRGQNIQYF. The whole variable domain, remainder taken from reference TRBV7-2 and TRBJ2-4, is GAGVSQSPSNKVTEKGKDVELRCDPISGHTALYWYRQSLGQGLEFLIYFQGNSAPDKSGLPSDRFSAERTGGSVSTLTIQRTQQEDSAVYLCASLDRGQNIQYFGAGTRLSVL.

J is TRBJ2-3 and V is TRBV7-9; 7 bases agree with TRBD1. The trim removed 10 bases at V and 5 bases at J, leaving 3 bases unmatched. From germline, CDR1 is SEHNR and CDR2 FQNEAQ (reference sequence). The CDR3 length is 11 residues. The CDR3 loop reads CATTGVDTQYF. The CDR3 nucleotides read TGTGCCACCACAGGGGTAGATACGCAGTATTTT.

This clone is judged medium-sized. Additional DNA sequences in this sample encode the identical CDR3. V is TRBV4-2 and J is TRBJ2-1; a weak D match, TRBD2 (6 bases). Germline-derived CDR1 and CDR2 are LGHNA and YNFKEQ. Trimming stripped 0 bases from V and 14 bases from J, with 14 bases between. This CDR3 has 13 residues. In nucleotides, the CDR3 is TGTGCCAGCAGCCAAGATACCTCGGGGGAGGAGTTCTTC. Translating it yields CASSQDTSGEEFF.

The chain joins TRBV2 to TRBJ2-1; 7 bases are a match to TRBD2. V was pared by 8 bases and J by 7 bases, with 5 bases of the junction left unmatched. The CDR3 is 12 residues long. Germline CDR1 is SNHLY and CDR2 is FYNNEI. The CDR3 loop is CASELARNEQFF. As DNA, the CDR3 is TGTGCCAGCGAACTAGCGCGGAATGAGCAGTTCTTC.

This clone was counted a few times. In DNA form, the CDR3 reads TGTGCCAGCAGCACGGGACTAGAATACAATGAGCAGTTCTTC. It yields the protein CASSTGLEYNEQFF. The chain uses TRBV9 and TRBJ2-1, with TRBD2 identical over 8 bases. Germline trimming cut 4 bases from V and 4 bases from J; bases unmatched to any gene: 4. Germline V CDR1 and CDR2: SGDLS, YYNGEE. The CDR3 loop spans 14 amino acids.

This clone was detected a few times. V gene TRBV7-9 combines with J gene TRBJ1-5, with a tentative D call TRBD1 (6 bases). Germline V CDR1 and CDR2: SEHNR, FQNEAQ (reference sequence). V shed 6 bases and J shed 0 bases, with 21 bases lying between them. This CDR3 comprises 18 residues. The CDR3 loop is CASSEPGHPAVSNQPQHF. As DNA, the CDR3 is TGTGCCAGCAGTGAGCCGGGACACCCTGCAGTTAGCAATCAGCCCCAGCATTTT.

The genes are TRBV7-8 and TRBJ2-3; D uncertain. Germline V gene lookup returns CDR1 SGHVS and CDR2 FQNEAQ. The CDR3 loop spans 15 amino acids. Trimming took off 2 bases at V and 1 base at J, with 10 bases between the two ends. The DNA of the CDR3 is TGTGCCAGCAGCTTATATGCTGGGCGCACAGATACGCAGTATTTT. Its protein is CASSLYAGRTDTQYF.

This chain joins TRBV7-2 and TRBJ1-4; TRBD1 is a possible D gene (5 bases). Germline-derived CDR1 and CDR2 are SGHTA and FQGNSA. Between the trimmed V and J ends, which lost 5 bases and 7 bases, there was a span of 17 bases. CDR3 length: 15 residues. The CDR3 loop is CASSKGGDRTEKLFF. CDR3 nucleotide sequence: TGTGCCAGCAGCAAAGGCGGGGACCGAACTGAAAAACTGTTTTTT.

CDR3 in DNA: TGTGCCAGCAGTGGGCCCCAGGATGGCTACACCTTC. This translates into CASSGPQDGYTF. V gene TRBV6-1 combines with J gene TRBJ1-2, with D unresolved. V gave up 4 bases and J gave up 6 bases, with 9 bases separating them. The CDR3 has 12 residues. The V gene's germline CDR1 is MNHNS and CDR2 SASEGT.

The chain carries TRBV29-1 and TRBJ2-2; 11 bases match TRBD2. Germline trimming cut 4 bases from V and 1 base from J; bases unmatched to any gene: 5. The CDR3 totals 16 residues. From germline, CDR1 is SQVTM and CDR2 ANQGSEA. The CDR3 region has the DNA TGCAGCGTTGGGTCCACTAGCGGGGGGAACACCGGGGAGCTGTTTTTT. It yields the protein CSVGSTSGGNTGELFF.